The 3 T cell receptor beta chains presented below share a single source sample, sequenced in a study of control samples from healthy donors and cancer patients. Measured with immunoSEQ multiplex PCR; TCRdb has only the in-frame clones, and not every one. Among fewer than 250,000 clones listed, 91% were seen once. The sequenced sample consisted of blood. These receptors came from a man aged 25-40 years in good health.

The V call is TRBV11-2, the J call TRBJ2-1, with 11 positions matching TRBD2. J lost 4 bases, V lost 4 bases, and 6 bases had no gene match. CDR1 is SGHAT and CDR2 is FQNNGV in the germline V gene. This CDR3 is built from 16 residues. CDR3 region: CASSSKGLAEYNEQFF. The CDR3 coding sequence is TGTGCCAGCAGCTCAAAGGGACTAGCGGAATACAATGAGCAGTTCTTC.

This rearrangement joins TRBV5-6 to TRBJ1-1, with D unclear. V lost 2 bases and J 5 bases, leaving 19 bases between the germline ends. CDR1 is SGHDT, CDR2 YYEEEE, per germline. The CDR3 is made up of 16 amino acids. CDR3 in DNA: TGTGCCAGCAGCTTATTGGCTGGGCGGAGTCAGACTGAAGCTTTCTTT. As protein: CASSLLAGRSQTEAFF.

The chain links TRBV3-1 (or the pseudogene TRBV3-2) to TRBJ2-7; 7 bases agree with TRBD1. The J segment lost 2 bases and the V segment lost 3 bases, leaving 13 bases of the junction unmatched. The CDR3 runs 17 residues. CDR1 LGHDT and CDR2 YNNKEL come from the germline V gene (reference sequence). The CDR3 loop is CASSQYPSGTAPYEQYF. Written as DNA, the CDR3 is TGTGCCAGCAGCCAGTATCCTTCCGGGACAGCACCCTACGAGCAGTACTTC.